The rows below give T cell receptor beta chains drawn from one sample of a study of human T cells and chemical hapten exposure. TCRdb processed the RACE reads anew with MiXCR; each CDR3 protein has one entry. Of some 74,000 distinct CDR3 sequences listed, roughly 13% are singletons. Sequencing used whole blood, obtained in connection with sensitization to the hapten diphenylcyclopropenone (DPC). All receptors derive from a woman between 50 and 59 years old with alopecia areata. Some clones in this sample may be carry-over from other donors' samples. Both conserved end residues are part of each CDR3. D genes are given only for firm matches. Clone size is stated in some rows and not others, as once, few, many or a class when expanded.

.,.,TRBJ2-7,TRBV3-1,CASSQLPHEQYF,TGTGCCAGCAGCCAATTACCCCACGAGCAGTACTTC
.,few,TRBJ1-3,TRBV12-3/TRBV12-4,CASTKDWGGNTIYF,TGTGCCAGCACCAAAGACTGGGGGGGAAACACCATATATTTT
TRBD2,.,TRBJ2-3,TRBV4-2,CASSQRGVAGVPDDTQYF,TGTGCCAGCAGCCAAAGGGGGGTAGCGGGAGTCCCTGACGATACGCAGTATTTT
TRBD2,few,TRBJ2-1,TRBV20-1,CSARWPSGRSDEQFF,TGCAGTGCTAGATGGCCTAGCGGGAGATCCGATGAGCAGTTCTTC
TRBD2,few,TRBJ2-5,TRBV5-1,CASSRTSGSLKETQYF,TGCGCCAGCAGCCGGACTAGCGGGAGCTTAAAAGAGACCCAGTACTTC
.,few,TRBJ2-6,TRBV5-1,CASKNSLGTGANVLTF,TGCGCCAGCAAAAACTCATTAGGGACGGGGGCCAACGTCCTGACTTTC
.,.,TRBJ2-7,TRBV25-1,CASSTGWNYEQYF,TGTGCCAGCAGTACGGGGTGGAATTACGAGCAGTACTTC
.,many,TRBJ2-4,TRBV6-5,CASSYDLGQGIQYF,TGTGCCAGCAGTTACGATCTGGGGCAGGGGATTCAGTACTTC
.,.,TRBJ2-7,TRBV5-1,CASSLARRESDEQYF,TGCGCCAGCAGCTTGGCGCGACGGGAGTCAGACGAGCAGTACTTC
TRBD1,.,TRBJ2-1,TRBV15,CATSITGVNEQFF,TGTGCCACCAGCATTACAGGGGTCAATGAGCAGTTCTTC
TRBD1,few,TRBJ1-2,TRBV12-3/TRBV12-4,CASSPQGYGYTF,TGTGCCAGCAGTCCACAGGGGTATGGCTACACCTTC
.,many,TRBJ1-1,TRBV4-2,CASSQEGGEKEAFF,TGTGCCAGCAGCCAAGAAGGTGGAGAGAAAGAAGCTTTCTTT
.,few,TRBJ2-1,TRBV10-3,CAISGSNEQFF,TGTGCCATCAGTGGAAGCAATGAGCAGTTCTTC
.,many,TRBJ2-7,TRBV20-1,CSARGSPYEQYF,TGCAGTGCTAGAGGTTCCCCCTACGAGCAGTACTTC
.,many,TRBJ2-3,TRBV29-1,CSVTPTRATDTQYF,TGCAGCGTTACTCCGACACGAGCCACAGATACGCAGTATTTT
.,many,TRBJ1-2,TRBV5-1,CASSLEGRGYGYTF,TGCGCCAGCAGCTTGGAGGGGCGCGGCTATGGCTACACCTTC
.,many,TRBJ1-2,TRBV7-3,CASSLRSSSVYGYTF,TGTGCCAGCAGCTTAAGGTCGAGTTCGGTGTATGGCTACACCTTC
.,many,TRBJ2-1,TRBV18,CASSPLSSSYNEQFF,TGTGCCAGCTCACCTCTCTCGAGCTCCTACAATGAGCAGTTCTTC
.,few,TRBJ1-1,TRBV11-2,CASSLKDNTEAFF,TGTGCCAGCAGCCTCAAAGACAACACTGAAGCTTTCTTT
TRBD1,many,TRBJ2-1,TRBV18,CASSKDRANEQFF,TGTGCCAGCTCTAAGGACAGGGCCAATGAGCAGTTCTTC
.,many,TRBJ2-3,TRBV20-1,CSARLGADTQYF,TGCAGTGCTAGACTAGGTGCAGATACGCAGTATTTT
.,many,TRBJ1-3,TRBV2,CASLGIVGGTFSGNTIYF,TGTGCCAGCCTGGGAATCGTTGGGGGTACATTCTCTGGAAACACCATATATTTT
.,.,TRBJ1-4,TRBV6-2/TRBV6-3,CASTPRGIGANEKLFF,TGTGCCAGCACCCCAAGGGGAATTGGAGCTAATGAAAAACTGTTTTTT